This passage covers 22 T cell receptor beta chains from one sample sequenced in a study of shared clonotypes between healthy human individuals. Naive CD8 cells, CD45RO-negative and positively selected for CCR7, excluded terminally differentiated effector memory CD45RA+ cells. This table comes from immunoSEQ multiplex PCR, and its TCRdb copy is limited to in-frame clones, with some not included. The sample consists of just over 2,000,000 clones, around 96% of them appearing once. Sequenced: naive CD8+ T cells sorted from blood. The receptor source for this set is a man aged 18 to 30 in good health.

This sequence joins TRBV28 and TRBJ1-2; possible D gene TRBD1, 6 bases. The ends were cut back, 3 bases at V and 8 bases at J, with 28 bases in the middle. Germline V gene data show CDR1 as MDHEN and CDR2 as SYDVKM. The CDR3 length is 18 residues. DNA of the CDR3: TGTGCCAGCAGTTTCGATGTGACAGGCAGTCCTAACTTTGGGGGCTACACCTTC. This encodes CASSFDVTGSPNFGGYTF.

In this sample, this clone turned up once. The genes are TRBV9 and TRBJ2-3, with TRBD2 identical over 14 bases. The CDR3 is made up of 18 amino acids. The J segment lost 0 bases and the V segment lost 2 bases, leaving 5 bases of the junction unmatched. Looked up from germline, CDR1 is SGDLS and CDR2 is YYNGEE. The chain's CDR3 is CASSVGTSGGFSTDTQYF. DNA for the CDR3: TGTGCCAGCAGCGTTGGGACTAGCGGGGGCTTTAGCACAGATACGCAGTATTTT. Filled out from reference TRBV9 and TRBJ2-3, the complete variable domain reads DSGVTQTPKHLITATGQRVTLRCSPRSGDLSVYWYQQSLDQGLQFLIQYYNGEERAKGNILERFSAQQFPDLHSELNLSSLELGDSALYFCASSVGTSGGFSTDTQYFGPGTRLTVL.

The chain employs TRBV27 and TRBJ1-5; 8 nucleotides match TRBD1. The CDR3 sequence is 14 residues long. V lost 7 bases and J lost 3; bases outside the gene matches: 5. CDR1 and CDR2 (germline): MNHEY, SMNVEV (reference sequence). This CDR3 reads CASKLTGDNQPQHF. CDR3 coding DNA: TGTGCCAGCAAATTGACAGGGGACAATCAGCCCCAGCATTTT.

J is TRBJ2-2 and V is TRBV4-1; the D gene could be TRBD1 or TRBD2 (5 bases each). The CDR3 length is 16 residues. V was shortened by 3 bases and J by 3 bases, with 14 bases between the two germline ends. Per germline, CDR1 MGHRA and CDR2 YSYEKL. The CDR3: CASSQIGTVDTGELFF. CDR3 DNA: TGCGCCAGCAGCCAGATTGGGACGGTGGACACCGGGGAGCTGTTTTTT.

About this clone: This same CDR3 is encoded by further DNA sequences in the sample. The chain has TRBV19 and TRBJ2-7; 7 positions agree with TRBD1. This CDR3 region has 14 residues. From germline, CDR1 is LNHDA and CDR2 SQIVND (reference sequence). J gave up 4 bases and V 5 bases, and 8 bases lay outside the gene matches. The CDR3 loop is CASSPGDRGYEQYF. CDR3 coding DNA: TGTGCCAGTAGTCCTGGGGACAGAGGATACGAGCAGTACTTC.

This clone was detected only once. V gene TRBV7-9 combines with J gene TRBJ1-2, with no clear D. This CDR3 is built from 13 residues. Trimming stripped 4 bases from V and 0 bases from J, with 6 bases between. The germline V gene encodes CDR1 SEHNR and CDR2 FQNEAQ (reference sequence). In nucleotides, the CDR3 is TGTGCCAGCAGCTCATTGGCTAACTATGGCTACACCTTC. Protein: CASSSLANYGYTF.

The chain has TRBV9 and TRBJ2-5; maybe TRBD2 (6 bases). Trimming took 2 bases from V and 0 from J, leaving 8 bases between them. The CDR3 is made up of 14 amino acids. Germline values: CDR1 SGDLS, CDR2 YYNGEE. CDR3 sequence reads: CASSVWGDQETQYF. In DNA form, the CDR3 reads TGTGCCAGCAGCGTGTGGGGGGACCAAGAGACCCAGTACTTC.

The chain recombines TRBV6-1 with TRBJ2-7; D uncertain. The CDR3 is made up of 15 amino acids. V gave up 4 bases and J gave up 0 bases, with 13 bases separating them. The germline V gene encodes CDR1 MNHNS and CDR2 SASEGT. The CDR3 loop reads CASSGPPGPSYEQYF. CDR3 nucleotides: TGTGCCAGCAGTGGACCACCGGGTCCCTCCTACGAGCAGTACTTC.

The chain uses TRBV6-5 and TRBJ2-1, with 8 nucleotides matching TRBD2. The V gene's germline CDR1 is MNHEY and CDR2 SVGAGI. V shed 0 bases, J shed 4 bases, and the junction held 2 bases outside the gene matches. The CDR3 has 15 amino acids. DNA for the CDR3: TGTGCCAGCAGTTACTCCACTAGCGGTTACAATGAGCAGTTCTTC. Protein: CASSYSTSGYNEQFF.

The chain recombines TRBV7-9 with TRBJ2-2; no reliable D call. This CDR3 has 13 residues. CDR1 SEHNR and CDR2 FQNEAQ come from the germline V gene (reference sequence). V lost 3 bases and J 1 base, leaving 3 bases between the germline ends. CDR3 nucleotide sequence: TGTGCCAGCAGCTTTGAGAACACCGGGGAGCTGTTTTTT. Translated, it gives CASSFENTGELFF.

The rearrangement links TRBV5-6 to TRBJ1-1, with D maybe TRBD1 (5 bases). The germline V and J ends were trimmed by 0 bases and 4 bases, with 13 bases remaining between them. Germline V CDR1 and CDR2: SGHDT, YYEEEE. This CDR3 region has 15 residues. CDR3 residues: CASSLGQGWGTEAFF. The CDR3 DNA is TGTGCCAGCAGCTTGGGTCAGGGCTGGGGCACTGAAGCTTTCTTT.

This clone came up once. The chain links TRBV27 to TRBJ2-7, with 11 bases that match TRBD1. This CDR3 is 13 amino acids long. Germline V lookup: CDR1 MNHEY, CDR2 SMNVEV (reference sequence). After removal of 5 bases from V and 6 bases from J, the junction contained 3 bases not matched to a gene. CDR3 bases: TGTGCCAGCAGTAAGGACAGGGGGCGCGAGCAGTACTTC. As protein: CASSKDRGREQYF.

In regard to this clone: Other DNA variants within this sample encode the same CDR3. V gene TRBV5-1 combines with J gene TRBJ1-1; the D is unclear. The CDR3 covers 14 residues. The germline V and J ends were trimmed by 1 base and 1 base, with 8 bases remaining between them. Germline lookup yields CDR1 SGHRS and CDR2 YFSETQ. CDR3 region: CASSLRGRNTEAFF. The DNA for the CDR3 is TGCGCCAGCAGCTTGCGGGGTAGGAACACTGAAGCTTTCTTT.

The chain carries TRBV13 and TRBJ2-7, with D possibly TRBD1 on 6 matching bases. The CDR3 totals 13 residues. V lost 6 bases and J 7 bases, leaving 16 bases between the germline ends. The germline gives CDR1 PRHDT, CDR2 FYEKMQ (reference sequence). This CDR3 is CASRGLVGGEQYF. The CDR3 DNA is TGTGCCAGCAGGGGTCTTGTAGGGGGTGAGCAGTACTTC.

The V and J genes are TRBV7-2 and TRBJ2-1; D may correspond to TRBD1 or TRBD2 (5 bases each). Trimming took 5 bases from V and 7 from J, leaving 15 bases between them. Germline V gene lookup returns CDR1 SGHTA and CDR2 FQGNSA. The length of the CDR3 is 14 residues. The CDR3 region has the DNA TGTGCCAGCAGCCCACCGGGGACCTCTAATGAGCAGTTCTTC. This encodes CASSPPGTSNEQFF.

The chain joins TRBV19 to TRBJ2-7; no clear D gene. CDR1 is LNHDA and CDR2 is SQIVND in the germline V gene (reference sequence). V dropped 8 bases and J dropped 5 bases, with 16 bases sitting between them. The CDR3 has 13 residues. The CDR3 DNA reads TGTGCCAGTTGGAACAGAGCTACGGACGAGCAGTACTTC. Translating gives CASWNRATDEQYF.

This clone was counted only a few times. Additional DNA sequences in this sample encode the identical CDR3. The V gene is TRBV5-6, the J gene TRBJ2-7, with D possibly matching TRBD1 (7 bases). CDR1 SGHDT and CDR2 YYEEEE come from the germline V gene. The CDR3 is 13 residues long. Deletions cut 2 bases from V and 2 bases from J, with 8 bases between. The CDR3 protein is CASSFRGAYEQYF. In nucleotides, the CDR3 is TGTGCCAGCAGCTTCAGGGGGGCCTACGAGCAGTACTTC.

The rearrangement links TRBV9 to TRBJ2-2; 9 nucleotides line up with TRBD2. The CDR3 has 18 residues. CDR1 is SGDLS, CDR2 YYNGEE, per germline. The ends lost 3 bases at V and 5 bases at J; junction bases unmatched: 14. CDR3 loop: CASSESKIAGVGTGELFF. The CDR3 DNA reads TGTGCCAGCAGCGAAAGCAAAATAGCGGGAGTAGGGACCGGGGAGCTGTTTTTT.

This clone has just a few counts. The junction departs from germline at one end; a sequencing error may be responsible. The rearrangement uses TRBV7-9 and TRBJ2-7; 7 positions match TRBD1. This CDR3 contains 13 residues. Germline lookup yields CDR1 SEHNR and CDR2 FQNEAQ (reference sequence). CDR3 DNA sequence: TGTGCCAGCAGCTCCAGGGAAGGGGGCGCCTGGCACTTC. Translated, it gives CASSSREGGAWHF.

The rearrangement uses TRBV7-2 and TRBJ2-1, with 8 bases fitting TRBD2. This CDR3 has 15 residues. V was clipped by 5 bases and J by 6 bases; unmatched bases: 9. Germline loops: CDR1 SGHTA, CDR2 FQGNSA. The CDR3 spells CASSHPSGWGNEQFF. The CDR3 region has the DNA TGTGCCAGCAGCCACCCTAGCGGGTGGGGCAATGAGCAGTTCTTC.

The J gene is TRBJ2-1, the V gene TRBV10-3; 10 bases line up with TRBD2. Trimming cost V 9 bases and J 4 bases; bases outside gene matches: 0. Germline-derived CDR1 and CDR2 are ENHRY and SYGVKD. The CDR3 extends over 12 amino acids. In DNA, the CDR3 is TGTGCCATGGGACTAGCGTACAATGAGCAGTTCTTC. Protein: CAMGLAYNEQFF.

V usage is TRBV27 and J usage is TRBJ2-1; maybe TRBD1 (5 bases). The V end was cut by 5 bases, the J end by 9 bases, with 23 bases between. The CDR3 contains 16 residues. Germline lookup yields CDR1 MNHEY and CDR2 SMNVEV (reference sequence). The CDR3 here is CASSPLPGYITTEQFF. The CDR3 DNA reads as TGTGCCAGCAGTCCCCTTCCAGGGTACATCACAACTGAGCAGTTCTTC.